Sequencing of this T cell receptor beta chain was carried out in a study of blood T cells in healthy people across ages. In the study overall: The template switching approach captured approximately one barcoded beta molecule for every two T cells. Study-wide points: The unknown donor CMV status may have confounded expanded clonotype changes.

Every sample yielded at least 7 million isolated PBMCs. The second PCR ran roughly 6 to 11 cycles with a sample-barcoded 5' primer and J-beta primers. Each cDNA molecule carried a tag from a template-switch adaptor that contained 12 random nucleotides. TCRdb analysed the 5' RACE reads with MiXCR anew, one entry per CDR3 protein. The table shows about 810,000 distinct CDR3 sequences, with about 34% occurring only once. A remark on this clonotype: Antigen specificity is unknown.

The sequenced material came from blood. This TCR was sampled from a man aged 18 to 29 in good health.

CDR3 residues: CASSDTGVEDTQYF. CDR3 in DNA: TGCGCCAGCAGCGATACAGGGGTGGAAGATACGCAGTATTTT. This rearrangement joins TRBV4-1 to TRBJ2-3, with TRBD1 matching over 7 bases. There are 14 residues in the CDR3. Germline V gives CDR1 MGHRA, CDR2 YSYEKL. The ends lost 5 bases at V and 5 bases at J; junction bases unmatched: 7.